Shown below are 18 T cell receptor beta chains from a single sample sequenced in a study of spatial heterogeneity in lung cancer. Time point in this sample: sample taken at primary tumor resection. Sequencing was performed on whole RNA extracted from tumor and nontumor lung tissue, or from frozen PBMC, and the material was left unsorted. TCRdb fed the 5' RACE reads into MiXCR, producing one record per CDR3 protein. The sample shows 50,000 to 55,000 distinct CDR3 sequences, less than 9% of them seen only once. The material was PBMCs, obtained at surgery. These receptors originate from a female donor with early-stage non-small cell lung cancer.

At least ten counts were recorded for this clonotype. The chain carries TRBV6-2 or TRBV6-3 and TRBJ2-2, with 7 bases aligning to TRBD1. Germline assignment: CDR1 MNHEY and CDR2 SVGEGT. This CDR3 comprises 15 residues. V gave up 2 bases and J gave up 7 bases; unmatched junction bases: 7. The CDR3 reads CASSYRGTVIGELFF. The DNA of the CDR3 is TGTGCCAGCAGTTACAGAGGGACAGTTATCGGGGAGCTGTTTTTT.

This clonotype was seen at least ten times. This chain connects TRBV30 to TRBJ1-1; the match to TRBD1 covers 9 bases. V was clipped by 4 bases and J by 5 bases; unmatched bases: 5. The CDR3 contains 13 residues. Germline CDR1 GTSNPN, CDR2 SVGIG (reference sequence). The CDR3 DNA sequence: TGTGCCTGGATAGGGACAGGGAAGACTGAAGCTTTCTTT. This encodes CAWIGTGKTEAFF.

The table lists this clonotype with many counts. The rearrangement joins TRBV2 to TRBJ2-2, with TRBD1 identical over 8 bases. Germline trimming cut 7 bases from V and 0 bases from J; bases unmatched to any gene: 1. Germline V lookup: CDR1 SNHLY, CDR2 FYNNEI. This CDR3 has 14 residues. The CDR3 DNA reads TGTGCCAGCAAGGGACAGGCGAACACCGGGGAGCTGTTTTTT. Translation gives CASKGQANTGELFF.

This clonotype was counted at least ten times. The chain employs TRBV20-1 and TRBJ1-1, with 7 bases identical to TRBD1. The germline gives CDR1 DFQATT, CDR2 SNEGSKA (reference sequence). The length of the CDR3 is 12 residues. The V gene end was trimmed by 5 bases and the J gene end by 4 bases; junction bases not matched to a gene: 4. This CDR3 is CSAWDSVTEAFF. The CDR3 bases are TGCAGTGCTTGGGACAGTGTCACTGAAGCTTTCTTT.

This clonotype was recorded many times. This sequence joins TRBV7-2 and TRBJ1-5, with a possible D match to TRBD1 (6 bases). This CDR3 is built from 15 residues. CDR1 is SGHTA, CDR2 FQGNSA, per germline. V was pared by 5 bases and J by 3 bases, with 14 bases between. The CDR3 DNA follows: TGTGCCAGCAGCACGGGGGCCTTAAACAATCAGCCCCAGCATTTT. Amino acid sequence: CASSTGALNNQPQHF.

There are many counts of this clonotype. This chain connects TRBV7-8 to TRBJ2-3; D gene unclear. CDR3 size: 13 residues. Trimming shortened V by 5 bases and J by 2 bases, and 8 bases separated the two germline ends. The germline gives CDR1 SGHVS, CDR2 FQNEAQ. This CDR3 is CASSLTTTDTQYF. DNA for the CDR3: TGTGCCAGCAGCCTGACGACCACAGATACGCAGTATTTT.

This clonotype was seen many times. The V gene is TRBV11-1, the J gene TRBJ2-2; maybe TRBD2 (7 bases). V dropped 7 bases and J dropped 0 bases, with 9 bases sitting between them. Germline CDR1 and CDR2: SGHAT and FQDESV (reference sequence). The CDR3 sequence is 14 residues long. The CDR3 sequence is CASMRGPNTGELFF. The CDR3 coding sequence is TGTGCCAGCATGCGGGGGCCGAACACCGGGGAGCTGTTTTTT.

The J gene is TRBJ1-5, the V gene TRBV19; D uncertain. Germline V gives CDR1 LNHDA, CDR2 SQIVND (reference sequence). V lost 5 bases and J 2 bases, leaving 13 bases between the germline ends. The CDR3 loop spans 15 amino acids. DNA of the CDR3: TGTGCCAGTAGTGCCGTCTCCGTAGGCAATCAGCCCCAGCATTTT. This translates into CASSAVSVGNQPQHF. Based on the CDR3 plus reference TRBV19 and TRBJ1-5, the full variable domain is DGGITQSPKYLFRKEGQNVTLSCEQNLNHDAMYWYRQDPGQGLRLIYYSQIVNDFQKGDIAEGYSVSREKKESFPLTVTSAQKNPTAFYLCASSAVSVGNQPQHFGDGTRLSIL.

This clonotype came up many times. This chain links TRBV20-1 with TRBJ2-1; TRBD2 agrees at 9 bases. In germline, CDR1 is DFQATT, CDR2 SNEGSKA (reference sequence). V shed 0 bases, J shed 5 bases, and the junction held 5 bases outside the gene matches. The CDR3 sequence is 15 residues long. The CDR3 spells CSARDLAGGNNEQFF. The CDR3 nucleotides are TGCAGTGCTAGAGATCTCGCGGGGGGGAACAATGAGCAGTTCTTC.

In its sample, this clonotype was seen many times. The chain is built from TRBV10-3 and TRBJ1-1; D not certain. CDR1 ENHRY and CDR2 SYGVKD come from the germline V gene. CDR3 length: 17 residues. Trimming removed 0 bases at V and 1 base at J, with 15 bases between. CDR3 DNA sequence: TGTGCCATCAGTGAGTCTTTTATACCGATCAGGAACACTGAAGCTTTCTTT. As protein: CAISESFIPIRNTEAFF.

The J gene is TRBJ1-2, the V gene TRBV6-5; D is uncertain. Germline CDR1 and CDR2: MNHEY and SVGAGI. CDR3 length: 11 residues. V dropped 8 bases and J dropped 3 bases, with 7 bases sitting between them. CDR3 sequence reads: CASPRHYGYTF. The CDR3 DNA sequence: TGTGCCAGCCCCCGCCACTATGGCTACACCTTC.

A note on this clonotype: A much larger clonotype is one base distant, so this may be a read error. CDR3 region: CTSSQTSGVGNEQFF. For the CDR3, the DNA is TGTACCAGCAGCCAGACTAGCGGGGTAGGCAATGAGCAGTTCTTC. The genes are TRBV3-1 and TRBJ2-1; 11 bases are a match to TRBD2. The CDR3 extends over 15 amino acids. Germline assignment: CDR1 LGHDT and CDR2 YNNKEL (reference sequence).

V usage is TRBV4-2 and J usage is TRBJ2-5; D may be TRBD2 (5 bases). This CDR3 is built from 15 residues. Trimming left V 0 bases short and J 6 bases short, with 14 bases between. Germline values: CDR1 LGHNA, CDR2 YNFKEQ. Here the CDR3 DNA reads TGTGCCAGCAGCCAAGAACGAGAGGGCTCGAAGACCCAGTACTTC. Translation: CASSQEREGSKTQYF.

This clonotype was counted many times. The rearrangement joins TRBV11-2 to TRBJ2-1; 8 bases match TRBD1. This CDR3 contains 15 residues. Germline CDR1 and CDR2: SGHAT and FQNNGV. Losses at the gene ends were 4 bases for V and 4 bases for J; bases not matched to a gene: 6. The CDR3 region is CASSYTGGQYNEQFF. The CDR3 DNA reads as TGTGCCAGCAGCTATACAGGGGGACAATACAATGAGCAGTTCTTC.

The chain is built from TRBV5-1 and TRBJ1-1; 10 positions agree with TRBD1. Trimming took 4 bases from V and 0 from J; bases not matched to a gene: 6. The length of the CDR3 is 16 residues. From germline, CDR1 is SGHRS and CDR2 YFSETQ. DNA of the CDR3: TGCGCCAGCAGCCCAAGGACAGGGGGAGTGAACACTGAAGCTTTCTTT. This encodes CASSPRTGGVNTEAFF.

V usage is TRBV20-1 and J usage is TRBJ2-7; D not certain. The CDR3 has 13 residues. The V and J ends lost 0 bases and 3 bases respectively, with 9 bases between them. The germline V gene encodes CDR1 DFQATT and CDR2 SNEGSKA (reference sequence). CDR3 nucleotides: TGCAGTGCTAGAGAGAGTCGCTTCTACGAGCAGTACTTC. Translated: CSARESRFYEQYF.

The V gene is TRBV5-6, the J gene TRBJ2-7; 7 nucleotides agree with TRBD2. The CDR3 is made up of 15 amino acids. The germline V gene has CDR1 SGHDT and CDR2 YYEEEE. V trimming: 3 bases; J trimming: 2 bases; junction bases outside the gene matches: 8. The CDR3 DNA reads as TGTGCCAGCAGCTGGGGAGGGGCCGACGCCTACGAGCAGTACTTC. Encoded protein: CASSWGGADAYEQYF.

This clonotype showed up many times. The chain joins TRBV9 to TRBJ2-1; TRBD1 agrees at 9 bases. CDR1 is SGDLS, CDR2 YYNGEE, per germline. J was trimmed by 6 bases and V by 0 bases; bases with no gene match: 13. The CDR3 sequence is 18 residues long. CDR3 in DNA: TGTGCCAGCAGCGTAGGGCTGGCTGTACAGGGGGCCCGCAATGAGCAGTTCTTC. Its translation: CASSVGLAVQGARNEQFF.